Shown below are 25 T cell receptor beta chains from a single sample sequenced in a study of T cell responses to AZD1222 COVID-19 vaccine (dated by TCRdb to about 2021). The library was obtained by the immunoSEQ multiplex PCR assay. The source is immuneACCESS, and TCRdb retained only in-frame sequences with V and J called. Part of the clones is not carried over; for the studies checked, unresolved V genes explain less than half of this, and the remainder is unexplained. The sample records about 130,000 clones, approximately 92% of which are singletons. The top ten clonotypes cover 6% to 7.5% of the sample. In the paper's terms, the time point label means: about 28 days (+/-7) after the second vaccine dose. Sample: peripheral blood, taken 28 days after the second AZD1222 dose. Source of these receptors: an adult who received the AZD1222 COVID-19 vaccine.

The chain employs TRBV19 and TRBJ1-5; 11 bases fit TRBD1. This CDR3 contains 15 residues. The trim removed 7 bases at V and 5 bases at J, leaving 7 bases unmatched. Per the germline V gene, CDR1 is LNHDA and CDR2 is SQIVND (reference sequence). The CDR3 DNA reads as TGTGCCAGTACGGGGACAGGGGGAAGGCATCAGCCCCAGCATTTT. This encodes CASTGTGGRHQPQHF. The full variable domain, in which reference TRBV19 and TRBJ1-5 provide the parts outside the CDR3, is DGGITQSPKYLFRKEGQNVTLSCEQNLNHDAMYWYRQDPGQGLRLIYYSQIVNDFQKGDIAEGYSVSREKKESFPLTVTSAQKNPTAFYLCASTGTGGRHQPQHFGDGTRLSIL.

The genes are TRBV9 and TRBJ2-5; D is undetermined. This CDR3 is 14 amino acids long. Trimming took 0 bases from V and 2 from J, leaving 8 bases between them. Germline CDR1 is SGDLS and CDR2 is YYNGEE. CDR3 sequence (DNA): TGTGCCAGCAGCGTAGATGGGTATCAAGAGACCCAGTACTTC. This sequence encodes CASSVDGYQETQYF.

The chain links TRBV7-3 to TRBJ2-3, with D maybe TRBD2 (5 bases). Trimming left V 4 bases short and J 6 bases short, with 17 bases between. The CDR3 consists of 15 residues. Germline V CDR1 and CDR2: SGHTA, FQGTGA. The CDR3 reads CASSSGDVRGDTQYF. The CDR3 DNA is TGTGCCAGCAGCTCAGGCGACGTAAGAGGGGATACGCAGTATTTT.

The chain uses TRBV2 and TRBJ2-1, with 10 bases lining up with TRBD1. Per the germline V gene, CDR1 is SNHLY and CDR2 is FYNNEI. This CDR3 is 14 amino acids long. The J segment lost 7 bases and the V segment lost 5 bases, leaving 5 bases of the junction unmatched. DNA of the CDR3: TGTGCCAGCAGTATGAGGGACAGGGGAAATGAGCAGTTCTTC. Protein: CASSMRDRGNEQFF.

This chain links TRBV13 with TRBJ1-1; 10 nucleotides line up with TRBD1. Germline loops: CDR1 PRHDT, CDR2 FYEKMQ (reference sequence). The ends lost 5 bases at V and 3 bases at J; junction bases unmatched: 0. The CDR3 extends over 13 amino acids. The CDR3 sequence is CASSGTGDTEAFF. The CDR3 DNA is TGTGCCAGCAGCGGGACAGGGGACACTGAAGCTTTCTTT.

This clone was observed once. The gene calls are TRBV3-1 (or the pseudogene TRBV3-2) and TRBJ1-2; a possible D gene is TRBD1 (6 bases). V was trimmed by 0 bases and J by 4 bases, leaving 12 bases between them. CDR1 and CDR2 (germline): LGHDT, YNNKEL (reference sequence). This CDR3 has 15 residues. As DNA, the CDR3 is TGTGCCAGCAGCCAAGATAGCCAGGGGTTCTATGGCTACACCTTC. Protein product: CASSQDSQGFYGYTF.

The chain combines TRBV19 with TRBJ1-6; possible D gene TRBD1, 6 bases. Trimming stripped 6 bases from V and 10 bases from J, with 28 bases between. The CDR3 consists of 18 residues. Germline V lookup: CDR1 LNHDA, CDR2 SQIVND (reference sequence). The CDR3 is CASSLKAHRALSVSPLHF. CDR3 DNA sequence: TGTGCCAGTAGCCTCAAGGCCCACAGGGCGCTGTCCGTATCACCCCTCCACTTT.

The chain combines TRBV3-1 (or the pseudogene TRBV3-2) with TRBJ1-1, with D uncertain. The CDR3 runs to 13 residues. Germline lookup yields CDR1 LGHDT and CDR2 YNNKEL (reference sequence). V dropped 4 bases and J dropped 3 bases, with 9 bases sitting between them. CDR3 sequence reads: CASSPVPDTEAFF. For the CDR3, the DNA is TGTGCCAGCAGCCCGGTCCCTGACACTGAAGCTTTCTTT.

The CDR3 sequence: CAWSVPYVTEAFF. CDR3 coding DNA: TGTGCCTGGAGTGTACCCTATGTCACTGAAGCTTTCTTT. The rearrangement uses TRBV30 and TRBJ1-1; D ambiguous. Trimming pared 0 bases from V and 4 bases from J, leaving 9 bases between. Per germline, CDR1 GTSNPN and CDR2 SVGIG (reference sequence). The CDR3 extends over 13 amino acids. The variable domain in full, completed from reference TRBV30 and TRBJ1-1, reads SQTIHQWPATLVQPVGSPLSLECTVEGTSNPNLYWYRQAAGRGLQLLFYSVGIGQISSEVPQNLSASRPQDRQFILSSKKLLLSDSGFYLCAWSVPYVTEAFFGQGTRLTVV.

V and J are TRBV28 and TRBJ2-7; D is perhaps TRBD2 (5 bases). This CDR3 spans 14 amino acids. V gave up 5 bases and J gave up 0 bases, with 11 bases separating them. Germline CDR1 and CDR2: MDHEN and SYDVKM. The CDR3 nucleotides read TGTGCCAGCAGTGAGCGGAGAAGCTCCTACGAGCAGTACTTC. Protein: CASSERRSSYEQYF.

The gene calls are TRBV30 and TRBJ1-2, with 9 bases fitting TRBD1. V shed 3 bases and J 5 bases; nucleotides not matched to a gene: 10. CDR1 is GTSNPN and CDR2 is SVGIG in the germline V gene (reference sequence). The CDR3 contains 15 residues. In DNA form, the CDR3 reads TGTGCCTGGAGCCCGGGGACAGGGTACATGTATGGCTACACCTTC. Translation: CAWSPGTGYMYGYTF.

The chain employs TRBV7-2 and TRBJ2-1, with 10 bases aligning to TRBD2. CDR1 SGHTA and CDR2 FQGNSA come from the germline V gene. The V and J ends lost 5 bases and 7 bases, in that order; junction bases with no gene match: 5. The CDR3 contains 14 residues. CDR3 sequence: CASSPMGLANEQFF. CDR3 sequence (DNA): TGTGCCAGCAGCCCAATGGGACTAGCGAATGAGCAGTTCTTC.

The CDR3 DNA sequence: TGTGCCAGCAGCGCAGGGAACAAAATTCGAAGCCAGTTCTTC. It yields the protein CASSAGNKIRSQFF. This chain links TRBV5-6 with TRBJ2-1, with TRBD1 as a possible D gene (5 bases). V lost 4 bases and J 13 bases, leaving 21 bases between the germline ends. The germline V gene encodes CDR1 SGHDT and CDR2 YYEEEE. The CDR3 is 14 amino acids.

The chain combines TRBV12-3 or TRBV12-4 with TRBJ1-2; a weak D match, TRBD1 (5 bases). The CDR3 has 13 amino acids. Trimming shortened V by 3 bases and J by 7 bases, and 12 bases separated the two germline ends. The CDR3 DNA is TGTGCCAGCAGTTTTTTAGCCAGGGCTGGCTACACCTTC. Translating it yields CASSFLARAGYTF.

The V gene is TRBV6-5, the J gene TRBJ1-3; no firm D call. Germline V gene sequence: CDR1 MNHEY, CDR2 SVGAGI. V dropped 7 bases and J dropped 0 bases, with 7 bases sitting between them. The CDR3 has 13 residues. DNA of the CDR3: TGTGCCAGCATTCCCTACTCTGGAAACACCATATATTTT. Amino acids: CASIPYSGNTIYF.

The chain joins TRBV7-2 to TRBJ1-5; D gene uncertain. The CDR3 runs to 12 residues. V lost 5 bases and J lost 6, with 8 bases in between. Looked up from germline, CDR1 is SGHTA and CDR2 is FQGNSA. The CDR3 spells CASSEGIQPQHF. In DNA, the CDR3 is TGTGCCAGCAGCGAAGGAATTCAGCCCCAGCATTTT.

The sample holds one count of this clone. The chain uses TRBV5-1 and TRBJ1-2, with TRBD1 identical over 7 bases. Unmatched junction bases numbered 9, after V lost 1 base and J lost 3 bases. This CDR3 has 16 residues. The germline V gene has CDR1 SGHRS and CDR2 YFSETQ. CDR3: CASSLLGQVLDYGYTF. The CDR3 DNA reads TGCGCCAGCAGCTTGTTAGGACAGGTTTTGGACTATGGCTACACCTTC.

The J gene is TRBJ2-3, the V gene TRBV7-2; no firm D call. The CDR3 is made up of 15 amino acids. Germline V lookup: CDR1 SGHTA, CDR2 FQGNSA. Trimming cost V 1 base and J 2 bases, with 10 bases left between them. The chain's CDR3 is CASSLGVGNTDTQYF. Written as DNA, the CDR3 is TGTGCCAGCAGCTTAGGGGTAGGAAACACAGATACGCAGTATTTT.

The chain joins TRBV4-1 to TRBJ1-5; D is unclear. The CDR3 contains 15 residues. The ends were cut back, 4 bases at V and 1 base at J, with 11 bases in the middle. Germline V lookup: CDR1 MGHRA, CDR2 YSYEKL. The CDR3 protein is CASSPGGVSNQPQHF. As DNA, the CDR3 is TGCGCCAGCAGCCCCGGCGGGGTGAGCAATCAGCCCCAGCATTTT.

This clone showed up just once. The chain links TRBV20-1 to TRBJ1-5, with no clear D. There are 14 residues in the CDR3. Per the germline V gene, CDR1 is DFQATT and CDR2 is SNEGSKA (reference sequence). Deletions cut 3 bases from V and 0 bases from J, with 9 bases between. CDR3 DNA sequence: TGCAGTGCTAGTTCCGGGGATAGCAATCAGCCCCAGCATTTT. It codes for CSASSGDSNQPQHF.

This clone appeared a single time. The chain combines TRBV5-6 with TRBJ2-5; possible D gene TRBD2, 5 bases. The ends were cut back, 3 bases at V and 7 bases at J, with 19 bases in the middle. Germline CDR1 reads SGHDT; CDR2 reads YYEEEE. The CDR3 loop spans 15 amino acids. Here the CDR3 DNA reads TGTGCCAGCAGCTCCGCGGGCGGGCCTTGGGGGACCCAGTACTTC. Translation gives CASSSAGGPWGTQYF. The full variable domain, in which reference TRBV5-6 and TRBJ2-5 provide the parts outside the CDR3, is DAGVTQSPTHLIKTRGQQVTLRCSPKSGHDTVSWYQQALGQGPQFIFQYYEEEERQRGNFPDRFSGHQFPNYSSELNVNALLLGDSALYLCASSSAGGPWGTQYFGPGTRLLVL.

The rearrangement joins TRBV6-2 or TRBV6-3 to TRBJ2-1; the D gene is possibly TRBD1 (6 bases). In germline, CDR1 is MNHEY, CDR2 SVGEGT. This CDR3 has 16 residues. Deletions cut 4 bases from V and 7 bases from J, with 20 bases between. In DNA, the CDR3 is TGTGCCAGCAGTTTAAGTACGGTCATTCAGGGGAATGAGCAGTTCTTC. It is translated as CASSLSTVIQGNEQFF.

In regard to this clone: Within the sample, other DNA sequences also encode this same CDR3. The J gene is TRBJ1-5, the V gene TRBV29-1; D remains ambiguous. The CDR3 is 12 residues long. Deletions cut 4 bases from V and 1 base from J, with 5 bases between. The germline CDR1 and CDR2 sequences are SQVTM and ANQGSEA. The chain's CDR3 is CSVADSNQPQHF. The CDR3 nucleotides are TGCAGCGTTGCGGACAGCAATCAGCCCCAGCATTTT.

V usage is TRBV7-3 and J usage is TRBJ2-2; D possibly corresponds to TRBD2 (6 bases). Trimming pared 2 bases from V and 3 bases from J, leaving 10 bases between. The CDR3 contains 15 residues. Germline CDR1 is SGHTA and CDR2 is FQGTGA. The CDR3 spells CASSLGGGDTGELFF. Written as DNA, the CDR3 is TGTGCCAGCAGCTTAGGCGGCGGGGACACCGGGGAGCTGTTTTTT.

The J gene is TRBJ2-7, the V gene TRBV27, with D tentatively TRBD2 (6 bases). The CDR3 loop spans 14 amino acids. CDR1 and CDR2 (germline): MNHEY, SMNVEV (reference sequence). The V end was cut by 4 bases, the J end by 0 bases, with 10 bases between. The CDR3 region has the DNA TGTGCCAGCAGTTGGCGGGGCAACTCCTACGAGCAGTACTTC. Protein sequence: CASSWRGNSYEQYF.